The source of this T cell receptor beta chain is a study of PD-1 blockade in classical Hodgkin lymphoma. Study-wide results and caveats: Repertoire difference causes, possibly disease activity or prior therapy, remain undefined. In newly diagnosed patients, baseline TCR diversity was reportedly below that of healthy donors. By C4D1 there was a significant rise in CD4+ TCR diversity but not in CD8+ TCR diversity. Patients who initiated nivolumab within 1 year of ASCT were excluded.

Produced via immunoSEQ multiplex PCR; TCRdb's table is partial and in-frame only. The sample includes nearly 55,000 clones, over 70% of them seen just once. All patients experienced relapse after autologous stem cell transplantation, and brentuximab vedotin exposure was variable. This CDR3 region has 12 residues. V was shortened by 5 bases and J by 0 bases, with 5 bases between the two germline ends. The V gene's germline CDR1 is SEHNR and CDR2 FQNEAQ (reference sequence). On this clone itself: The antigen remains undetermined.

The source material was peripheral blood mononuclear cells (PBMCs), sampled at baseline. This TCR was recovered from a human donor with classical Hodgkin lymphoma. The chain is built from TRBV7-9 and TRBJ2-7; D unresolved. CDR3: CASSLSSYEQYV. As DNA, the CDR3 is TGTGCCAGCAGCCTTAGCTCCTACGAGCAGTACGTC.